The rows below give T cell receptor beta chains drawn from one sample of a study of cytomegalovirus exposure and HLA in healthy donors. Data came from immunoSEQ multiplex PCR; TCRdb stores just in-frame clones and leaves some out. The data show 150,000 to 200,000 clones, 78% seen once. The sample consisted of PBMCs. Receptors were obtained from a woman aged 25-40 years in good health and CMV-seropositive. Both conserved end residues are part of each CDR3. Each record gives: V gene, J gene, D gene, clone size, CDR3 protein, CDR3 DNA. The D gene is left open where the match is weak. Clone size appears in some rows only: once, few, many, or a class for an expanded clone.

TRBV5-6	TRBJ2-7	.	.	CASSSELVPYEQYF	TGTGCCAGCAGCTCGGAGCTAGTCCCCTACGAGCAGTACTTC
TRBV2	TRBJ1-5	.	.	CASSESESGQPQHF	TGTGCCAGCAGTGAATCTGAGTCCGGTCAGCCCCAGCATTTT
TRBV9	TRBJ2-7	.	.	CASSRAGRSYEQYF	TGTGCCAGCAGCAGGGCGGGCCGCTCCTACGAGCAGTACTTC
TRBV6-5	TRBJ1-4	.	.	CASSYTGVREKLFF	TGTGCCAGCAGTTATACTGGAGTCCGTGAAAAACTGTTTTTT
TRBV7-9	TRBJ1-1	.	.	CASSLALGVETEAFF	TGTGCCAGCAGCTTAGCGCTAGGAGTGGAAACTGAAGCTTTCTTT
TRBV28	TRBJ2-7	.	.	CASSTPTASVTRSQQYF	TGTGCCAGCAGTACCCCCACCGCCTCGGTTACGAGGTCACAGCAGTACTTC
TRBV4-1	TRBJ2-3	TRBD2	many	CASSQVAGGGGDTQYF	TGCGCCAGCAGCCAAGTTGCGGGGGGAGGAGGTGATACGCAGTATTTT
TRBV6-6	TRBJ2-7	TRBD1	.	CASSGDRDEQYF	TGTGCCAGCAGTGGGGACAGGGACGAGCAGTACTTC
TRBV6-1	TRBJ2-3	.	.	CASSESGDTQYF	TGTGCCAGCAGTGAATCAGGAGATACGCAGTATTTT
TRBV5-4	TRBJ1-1	.	once	CASGLGGQEAFF	TGTGCCAGCGGTCTGGGGGGTCAAGAAGCTTTCTTT
TRBV19	TRBJ2-5	.	.	CASKSGGRETQYF	TGTGCCAGTAAATCGGGGGGCCGGGAGACCCAGTACTTC
TRBV19	TRBJ1-5	.	.	CASYREGANQPQHF	TGTGCCAGTTACAGGGAAGGTGCCAATCAGCCCCAGCATTTT
TRBV7-9	TRBJ2-2	TRBD2	.	CASSLAGFTGELFF	TGTGCCAGCAGTCTAGCGGGGTTCACCGGGGAGCTGTTTTTT
TRBV10-1	TRBJ2-7	TRBD2	.	CASSESTASGRLYF	TGCGCCAGCAGTGAGTCGACGGCTAGCGGGAGGTTATACTTC
TRBV5-1	TRBJ2-1	TRBD2	.	CASSLVPREYDEQFF	TGCGCCAGCAGCTTGGTGCCGCGGGAGTACGATGAGCAGTTCTTC
TRBV10-1	TRBJ1-5	.	few	CASSPGRGNQPQHF	TGCGCCAGCAGCCCCGGGAGAGGCAATCAGCCCCAGCATTTT
TRBV5-6	TRBJ1-2	TRBD1	.	CASSSGQGYRGYTF	TGTGCCAGCAGCTCGGGACAGGGTTATAGAGGCTACACCTTC
TRBV7-9	TRBJ1-1	.	.	CASSSTDSTEAFF	TGTGCCAGCAGCAGTACAGATAGCACTGAAGCTTTCTTT
TRBV18	TRBJ1-1	.	many	CASSPGQMNTEAFF	TGTGCCAGCTCACCTGGACAGATGAACACTGAAGCTTTCTTT
TRBV4-3	TRBJ2-1	.	.	CASSYRESSYNEQFF	TGCGCCAGCAGCTACCGGGAGTCCTCCTACAATGAGCAGTTCTTC
TRBV28	TRBJ1-5	.	.	CASSLRLTAQHF	TGTGCCAGCAGTCTCCGACTGACTGCCCAGCATTTT
TRBV18	TRBJ1-2	.	.	CASSQSAGSNYGYTF	TGTGCCAGCTCACAGTCGGCAGGATCTAACTATGGCTACACCTTC
TRBV7-6	TRBJ2-2	.	.	CASSLQPRGTGELFF	TGTGCCAGCAGCTTACAGCCCCGCGGCACCGGGGAGCTGTTTTTT
TRBV18	TRBJ2-5	.	.	CASSLAGETQYF	TGTGCCAGCTCACTTGCCGGGGAGACCCAGTACTTC
TRBV6-1	TRBJ1-1	.	.	CASSDPYRPPLNTEAFF	TGTGCCAGCAGTGACCCGTACAGGCCCCCCTTGAACACTGAAGCTTTCTTT
TRBV15	TRBJ2-1	TRBD2	once	CATSSMGGTNEQFF	TGTGCCACCAGCTCGATGGGAGGGACCAATGAGCAGTTCTTC
TRBV4-3	TRBJ1-3	TRBD1	.	CASSLGQGGSGNTVYF	TGCGCCAGCAGCCTTGGACAGGGAGGATCTGGAAACACCGTATATTTT
TRBV7-6	TRBJ1-4	.	.	CASSLRAVAGTPIEKLFF	TGTGCCAGCAGCTTACGTGCCGTCGCAGGAACCCCGATTGAAAAACTGTTTTTT
TRBV7-3	TRBJ1-1	.	.	CASTPGGFSDAEAFF	TGTGCCAGCACCCCGGGGGGATTTTCCGACGCTGAAGCTTTCTTT
TRBV5-4	TRBJ2-1	.	.	CASSPIQGLHNNEQFF	TGTGCCAGCAGCCCAATACAGGGCCTCCACAACAATGAGCAGTTCTTC
TRBV4-3	TRBJ1-4	.	.	CASSQGSGRGSMEDEKLFF	TGCGCCAGCAGCCAAGGGTCGGGCAGGGGCAGTATGGAAGATGAAAAACTGTTTTTT